Described below is a single T cell receptor (beta chain) sequence and its context. CDR1 and CDR2 from the germline V gene are MNHEY and SMNVEV (reference sequence). The CDR3 is made up of 15 amino acids. V was cut by 0 bases and J by 2 bases, with 11 bases left in between. With a J-beta primer mix and a sample-barcoded 5' primer, a second PCR ran about 7 to 12 cycles. One entry per CDR3 protein results from TCRdb running MiXCR on the 5' RACE reads. The table includes 1 million or so distinct CDR3 sequences, 40% to 50% detected once. This specimen belongs to a study of blood T cells in healthy people across ages.

The sample taken for sequencing was blood. The chain joins TRBV27 to TRBJ2-7; a weak D match, TRBD1 (7 bases). The clonotype originates from a woman aged 55 to 70 in good health. CDR3 sequence reads: CASSLSAGTAYEQYF. In DNA, the CDR3 is TGTGCCAGCAGTTTATCGGCGGGGACAGCCTACGAGCAGTACTTC.